The entry that follows covers one T cell receptor (beta chain) sequence. This receptor's antigen is unknown. No quality values exist for individual bases; no much larger clone is one base distant. Whole blood was collected in K2EDTA tubes by collaborating institutions according to the institutions' own protocols. For TCRbeta analysis, collaborators shipped samples as frozen whole blood, isolated PBMCs, or DNA extracted from either of those sample types. This specimen belongs to a study of blood T cell repertoires in COVID-19 (TCRdb year 2020). Study-wide context: Collaborator samples came from the United States, Italy and Spain and covered acute and convalescent phases of COVID-19. Nearly every sample came with metadata listing a de-identified subject ID, COVID-19 status, age in years and sex. The samples were drawn from two sources: the first 160 participants of the ongoing ImmuneRACE study, and 1,200 or so subjects contributed by 6 global collaborators. The dataset comprised deeply sampled blood TCRbeta repertoires from subjects exposed to, actively infected with, or recovered from COVID-19. The prospective study material was composed of cDNA or gDNA derived from T cells, B-cell-depleted T cells, or PBMCs. A freely available public database, intended as a resource for researchers studying the immune response to SARS-CoV-2, is where the repertoires were released. Where HLA class I and class II types were available, the types were taken from metadata supplied by the sample provider, not from assay-based typing. The paper's findings and limits, for the study overall: How much clinical and demographic metadata was included differed by source and by participant, and the metadata was provided uncurated.

TCRbeta CDR3 regions were amplified from genomic DNA using the immunoSEQ Assay, a bias-controlled multiplex PCR. The authors processed their data as follows. Nucleated cell counts per sample were estimated from amplification of reference gene primers within the assay. To quantify the absolute abundance of each unique TCRbeta CDR3 rearrangement, sequence reads were collapsed and filtered. Productive Simpson clonality was computed per sample as the square root of Simpson's diversity index over productive rearrangements. The table was pulled from immuneACCESS by TCRdb, which kept in-frame rearrangements only. Such tables lose some clones; where checked, under half of the loss comes from unresolved V genes, and the rest has no known cause. V, J and clone size were drawn from that table, and D and trimming were deduced from the DNA. This sample has some 390,000 clones in its table, and approximately 86% of those were observed once. The ten biggest clones cover roughly 3.1% of the sample.

V and J are truncated by 0 bases and 1 base respectively, leaving an intervening sequence of 13 bases. CDR1 and CDR2 are read off the germline V gene (reference sequence) as SEHNR and FQNEAQ. The CDR3, from cysteine to phenylalanine, totals 16 residues. This entry keeps only the CDR3 DNA: 48 bases, framed from base 1. The chain is made from TRBV7-9 and TRBJ2-7; perhaps TRBD2 is the D gene, with 5 bases matching. Sequencing was done on a sample of peripheral blood. The source of this sequence is a human donor in a cohort sampled during active COVID-19. The DNA is as follows: TGTGCCAGCAGCTTAGCGGTCCGGGATCGGTCCTACGAGCAGTACTTC. This codes for CASSLAVRDRSYEQYF.